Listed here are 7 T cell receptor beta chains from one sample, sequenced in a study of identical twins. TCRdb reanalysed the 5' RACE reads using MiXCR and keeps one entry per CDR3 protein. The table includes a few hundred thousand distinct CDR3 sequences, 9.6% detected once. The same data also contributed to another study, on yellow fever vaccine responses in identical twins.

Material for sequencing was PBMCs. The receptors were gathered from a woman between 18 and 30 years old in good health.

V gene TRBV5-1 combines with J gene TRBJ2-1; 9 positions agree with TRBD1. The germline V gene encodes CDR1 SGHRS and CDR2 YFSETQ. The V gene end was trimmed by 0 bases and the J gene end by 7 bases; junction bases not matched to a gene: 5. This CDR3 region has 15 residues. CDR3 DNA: TGCGCCAGCAGCTTGGTACAGGGGGCTGTGAATGAGCAGTTCTTC. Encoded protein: CASSLVQGAVNEQFF.

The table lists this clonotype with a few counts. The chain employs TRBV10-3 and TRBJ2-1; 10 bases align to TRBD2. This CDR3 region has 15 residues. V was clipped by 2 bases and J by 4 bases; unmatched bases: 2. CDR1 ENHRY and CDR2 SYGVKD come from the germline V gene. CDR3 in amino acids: CAISELAGAYNEQFF. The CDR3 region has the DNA TGTGCCATCAGTGAGCTAGCGGGAGCGTACAATGAGCAGTTCTTC.

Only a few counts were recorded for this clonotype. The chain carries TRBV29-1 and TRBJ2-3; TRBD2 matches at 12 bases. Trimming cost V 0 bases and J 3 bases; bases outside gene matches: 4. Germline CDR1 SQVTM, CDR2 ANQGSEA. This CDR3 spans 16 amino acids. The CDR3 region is CSVEDASGRVTDTQYF. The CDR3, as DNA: TGCAGCGTTGAAGATGCTAGCGGGAGGGTGACAGATACGCAGTATTTT.

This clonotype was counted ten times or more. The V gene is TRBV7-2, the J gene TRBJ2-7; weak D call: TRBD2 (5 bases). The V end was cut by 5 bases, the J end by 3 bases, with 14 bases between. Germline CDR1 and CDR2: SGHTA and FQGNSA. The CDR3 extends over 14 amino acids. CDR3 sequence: CASSPGSSRYEQYF. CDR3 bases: TGTGCCAGCAGCCCTGGGAGTTCCCGCTACGAGCAGTACTTC. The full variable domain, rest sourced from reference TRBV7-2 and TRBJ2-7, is GAGVSQSPSNKVTEKGKDVELRCDPISGHTALYWYRQSLGQGLEFLIYFQGNSAPDKSGLPSDRFSAERTGGSVSTLTIQRTQQEDSAVYLCASSPGSSRYEQYFGPGTRLTVT.

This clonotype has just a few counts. The CDR3 DNA reads TGTGCCAGCAGCTTAGTTGCAGGGGCAAATTCACCCCTCCACTTT. Protein sequence: CASSLVAGANSPLHF. The gene calls are TRBV7-9 and TRBJ1-6, with TRBD1 as a possible D gene (6 bases). The CDR3 consists of 15 residues. Trimming pared 1 base from V and 7 bases from J, leaving 11 bases between. The germline gives CDR1 SEHNR, CDR2 FQNEAQ (reference sequence).

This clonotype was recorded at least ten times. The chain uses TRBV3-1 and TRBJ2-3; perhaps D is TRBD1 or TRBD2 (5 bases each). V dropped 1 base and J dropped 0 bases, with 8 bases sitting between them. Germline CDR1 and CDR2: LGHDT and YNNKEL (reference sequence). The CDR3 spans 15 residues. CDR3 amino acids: CASSQGDQSTDTQYF. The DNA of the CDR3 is TGTGCCAGCAGCCAAGGGGACCAGAGCACAGATACGCAGTATTTT.

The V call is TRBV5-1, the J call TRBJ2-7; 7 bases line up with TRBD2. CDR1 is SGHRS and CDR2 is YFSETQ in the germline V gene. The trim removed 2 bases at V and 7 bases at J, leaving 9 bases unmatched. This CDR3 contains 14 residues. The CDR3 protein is CASSLSRGAGEQYF. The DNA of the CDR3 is TGCGCCAGCAGCTTATCGAGGGGAGCGGGGGAGCAGTACTTC.